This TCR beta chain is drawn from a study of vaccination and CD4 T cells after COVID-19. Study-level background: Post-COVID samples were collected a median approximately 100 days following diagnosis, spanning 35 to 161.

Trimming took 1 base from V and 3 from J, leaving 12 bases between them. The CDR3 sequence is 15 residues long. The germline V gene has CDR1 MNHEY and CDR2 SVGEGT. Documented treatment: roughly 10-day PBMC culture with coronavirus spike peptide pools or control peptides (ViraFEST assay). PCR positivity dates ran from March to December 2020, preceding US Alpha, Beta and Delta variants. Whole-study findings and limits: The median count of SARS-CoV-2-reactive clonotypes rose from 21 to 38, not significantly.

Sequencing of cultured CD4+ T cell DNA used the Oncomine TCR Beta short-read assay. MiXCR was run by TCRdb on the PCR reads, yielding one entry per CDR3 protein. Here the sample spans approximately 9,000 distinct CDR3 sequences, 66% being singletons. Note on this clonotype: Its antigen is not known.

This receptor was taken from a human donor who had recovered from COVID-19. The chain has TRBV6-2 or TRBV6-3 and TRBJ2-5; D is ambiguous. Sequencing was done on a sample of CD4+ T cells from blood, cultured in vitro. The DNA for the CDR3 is TGTGCCAGCAGTTACTTAGGTGGTAGCAAAGAGACCCAGTACTTC. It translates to CASSYLGGSKETQYF.